This TCR beta chain was observed in a study of shared clonotypes between healthy human individuals. The study drew its donors from healthy HIV-negative adults without recent acute infections or vaccinations. Replicate PCRs for unsorted PBMC used approximately 300 ng DNA (approximately 31,000 T cell genomes). In the original workflow: For the immunoSEQ data, sequences were junction-only without quality scores, so filtering differed. Clones were sequenced by immunoSEQ multiplex PCR, and TCRdb holds only the in-frame ones, with some missing. V and J calls and clone size are as listed in that table; D and trimming were resolved from the DNA. The repertoire holds about 87,000 clones, approximately 51% seen once, with less than 15% in the top ten. This clone was counted a few times. The CDR3 consists of 16 residues. In germline, CDR1 is SGHNT, CDR2 YYREEE (reference sequence). Trimming removed 4 bases at V and 0 bases at J, with 14 bases between.

The TCR comes from a woman aged 40-49 years in good health. Some clones in this sample may be carry-over from other donors' samples. Sequenced sample: PBMCs. The genes are TRBV5-4 and TRBJ2-1; D not resolved. The CDR3 region is CASSRFLGSSYNEQFF. CDR3 nucleotide sequence: TGTGCCAGCAGCCGCTTTTTAGGTAGCTCCTACAATGAGCAGTTCTTC. Based on the CDR3 plus reference TRBV5-4 and TRBJ2-1, the full variable domain is ETGVTQSPTHLIKTRGQQVTLRCSSQSGHNTVSWYQQALGQGPQFIFQYYREEENGRGNFPPRFSGLQFPNYSSELNVNALELDDSALYLCASSRFLGSSYNEQFFGPGTRLTVL.